The 20 T cell receptor beta chains reported below all come from one sample, sequenced in a study of blood T cell repertoires in COVID-19. Only in-frame clones appear in the TCRdb table, and some are missing; sequencing was by immunoSEQ multiplex PCR. Among about 240,000 clones listed, about four fifths were seen once. The sample comprised peripheral blood. These receptors were taken from a woman between 18 and 29 years old with acute or convalescent COVID-19.

CDR3 sequence: CASSLGPGQGSESTGELFF. The CDR3 bases are TGCGCCAGCAGCTTGGGCCCGGGACAGGGGTCTGAGAGCACCGGGGAGCTGTTTTTT. The V gene is TRBV5-1, the J gene TRBJ2-2; 10 bases are a match to TRBD1. V shed 0 bases and J 4 bases; nucleotides not matched to a gene: 12. The CDR3 contains 19 residues. The V gene's germline CDR1 is SGHRS and CDR2 YFSETQ.

CDR3 in DNA: TGTGCCAGCAGTTTTGGGGTAGCGGGAGGGTACGAGCAGTACTTC. Translation: CASSFGVAGGYEQYF. The V gene is TRBV28, the J gene TRBJ2-7; 11 nucleotides align to TRBD2. Germline-derived CDR1 and CDR2 are MDHEN and SYDVKM. CDR3 size: 15 residues. V was pared by 3 bases and J by 4 bases, with 5 bases of the junction left unmatched.

This chain uses TRBV7-2 with TRBJ2-3, with unresolved D. The length of the CDR3 is 15 residues. From germline, CDR1 is SGHTA and CDR2 FQGNSA. V lost 5 bases and J 2 bases, leaving 14 bases between the germline ends. CDR3 amino acids: CASSPKLTITDTQYF. The CDR3, as DNA: TGTGCCAGCAGCCCCAAACTCACGATCACAGATACGCAGTATTTT.

V is TRBV14 and J is TRBJ2-7, with 9 bases identical to TRBD1. Germline-derived CDR1 and CDR2 are SGHDN and FVKESK. V shed 4 bases, J shed 4 bases, and the junction held 11 bases outside the gene matches. This CDR3 is built from 16 residues. The CDR3 DNA follows: TGTGCCAGCAGCCCCCCGTCCGGGACAGGGATATACGAGCAGTACTTC. Translation gives CASSPPSGTGIYEQYF.

CDR3 bases: TGTGCCAGCAGTCGGACAGAGAACACTGAAGCTTTCTTT. Encoded protein: CASSRTENTEAFF. The gene calls are TRBV6-5 and TRBJ1-1; possibly TRBD1 for D (6 bases). The germline V gene encodes CDR1 MNHEY and CDR2 SVGAGI. V was shortened by 5 bases and J by 1 base, with 8 bases between the two germline ends. The CDR3 length is 13 residues.

The genes are TRBV11-2 and TRBJ1-6, with D possibly matching TRBD1 (5 bases). Per germline, CDR1 SGHAT and CDR2 FQNNGV. With 5 bases removed from V and 0 bases from J, the gap between germline ends came to 11 bases. The CDR3 is 16 amino acids. In DNA, the CDR3 is TGTGCCAGCAGCCTAAGGGGCAGCTCCTATAATTCACCCCTCCACTTT. It is translated as CASSLRGSSYNSPLHF.

V and J are TRBV18 and TRBJ1-1; possible D gene TRBD1, 5 bases. From germline, CDR1 is KGHSH and CDR2 LQKENI. Trimming cost V 3 bases and J 0 bases, with 17 bases left between them. The CDR3 is 17 amino acids. The CDR3 DNA follows: TGTGCCAGCTCACCTGGGGCAACCCCATTCATGAACACTGAAGCTTTCTTT. It specifies CASSPGATPFMNTEAFF.

The rearrangement joins TRBV20-1 to TRBJ2-7; D possibly corresponds to TRBD2 (6 bases). The CDR3 has 11 amino acids. V lost 7 bases to trimming and J lost 5 bases, with 12 bases between them. Germline CDR1 reads DFQATT; CDR2 reads SNEGSKA (reference sequence). CDR3 in DNA: TGCAGTGTGGCGGGACCAGACGAGCAGTACTTC. As protein: CSVAGPDEQYF.

The chain couples TRBV5-6 to TRBJ2-1; 10 nucleotides line up with TRBD2. Germline-derived CDR1 and CDR2 are SGHDT and YYEEEE. V trimming: 3 bases; J trimming: 12 bases; junction bases outside the gene matches: 9. The CDR3 covers 14 residues. The CDR3: CASSSGLAPDLQFF. In nucleotides, the CDR3 is TGTGCCAGCAGCTCGGGACTAGCGCCAGACCTGCAGTTCTTC.

The gene calls are TRBV2 and TRBJ1-1; D ambiguous. Germline V gene data show CDR1 as SNHLY and CDR2 as FYNNEI. This CDR3 has 11 amino acids. The germline V and J ends were trimmed by 7 bases and 10 bases, with 13 bases remaining between them. The CDR3 nucleotides read TGTGCCAGCATGGCTTCTGCGGCAGCTTTCTTT. Translated: CASMASAAAFF.

This chain uses TRBV27 with TRBJ1-1; no firm D call. CDR3 length equals 17 residues. Deletions cut 0 bases from V and 1 base from J, with 15 bases between. The V gene's germline CDR1 is MNHEY and CDR2 SMNVEV (reference sequence). This chain's CDR3 is CASSLSGSRHKNTEAFF. For the CDR3, the DNA is TGTGCCAGCAGTTTATCGGGTTCCAGACATAAGAACACTGAAGCTTTCTTT.

The rearrangement joins TRBV7-6 to TRBJ1-1, with TRBD1 matching 8 bases. This CDR3 comprises 16 residues. V lost 1 base, J lost 4 bases, and 8 bases stayed unmatched. From germline, CDR1 is SGHVS and CDR2 FNYEAQ. Here the CDR3 reads CASSLEAGGATTEAFF. The CDR3 region has the DNA TGTGCCAGCAGCTTAGAGGCAGGGGGCGCGACCACTGAAGCTTTCTTT.

The J gene is TRBJ1-1, the V gene TRBV29-1; TRBD1 might be the D (6 bases). This CDR3 spans 11 amino acids. CDR1 and CDR2 (germline): SQVTM, ANQGSEA. V lost 4 bases, J lost 10 bases, and 13 bases lay in between. CDR3 sequence reads: CSVVDGRGAFF. CDR3 sequence (DNA): TGCAGCGTTGTGGACGGCAGGGGAGCTTTCTTT.

This clone was observed a single time. The chain carries TRBV10-3 and TRBJ2-7, with TRBD1 matching 9 bases. CDR1 and CDR2 (germline): ENHRY, SYGVKD. This CDR3 has 14 residues. Trimming at V came to 7 bases and at J to 4 bases, leaving 8 bases not matched to a gene. CDR3 DNA: TGTGCCATCAAGCCGGGACAGGGTCGGTACGAGCAGTACTTC. Translating it yields CAIKPGQGRYEQYF.

In nucleotides, the CDR3 is TGTGCCAGCAGTTACGTGGGTAGCGGAGGCACAGATACGCAGTATTTT. It codes for CASSYVGSGGTDTQYF. This chain connects TRBV6-6 to TRBJ2-3; tentative D call: TRBD2 (6 bases). The CDR3 totals 16 residues. The V gene's germline CDR1 is MNHNY and CDR2 SVGAGI (reference sequence). V was cut by 2 bases and J by 1 base, with 13 bases left in between.

V is TRBV29-1 and J is TRBJ1-1; TRBD1 might be the D (6 bases). The CDR3 loop spans 15 amino acids. CDR1 is SQVTM, CDR2 ANQGSEA, per germline. The germline V and J ends were trimmed by 4 bases and 2 bases, with 17 bases remaining between them. CDR3 amino acids: CSVGYRENPNTEAFF. In DNA, the CDR3 is TGCAGCGTTGGTTACAGGGAAAACCCAAACACTGAAGCTTTCTTT.

The chain has TRBV19 and TRBJ2-1, with 7 bases fitting TRBD1. Germline-derived CDR1 and CDR2 are LNHDA and SQIVND (reference sequence). V was pared by 6 bases and J by 6 bases, with 5 bases of the junction left unmatched. CDR3 length: 13 residues. The CDR3 reads CASSWDSPNEQFF. The CDR3 DNA sequence: TGTGCCAGTAGCTGGGACAGCCCCAATGAGCAGTTCTTC.

The chain couples TRBV28 to TRBJ2-1, with TRBD2 matching 7 bases. The germline gives CDR1 MDHEN, CDR2 SYDVKM. Unmatched junction bases numbered 5, after V lost 3 bases and J lost 9 bases. The CDR3 is 13 amino acids. Here the CDR3 DNA reads TGTGCCAGCAGTTTGGCTAGCGGAGGTGAGCAGTTCTTC. The encoded protein is CASSLASGGEQFF.

The chain carries TRBV19 and TRBJ2-5; 7 nucleotides agree with TRBD1. Per germline, CDR1 LNHDA and CDR2 SQIVND (reference sequence). The V segment lost 9 bases and the J segment 5 bases; nucleotides outside the gene matches: 12. The CDR3 sequence is 14 residues long. CDR3 region: CASAMDRYTETQYF. In DNA form, the CDR3 reads TGTGCCAGCGCGATGGACAGGTACACGGAGACCCAGTACTTC.

This clone was detected a few times. V is TRBV7-6 and J is TRBJ2-7; possibly TRBD2 for D (6 bases). CDR3 length: 15 residues. Trimming removed 4 bases from V and 1 base from J, with 14 bases in between. The germline CDR1 and CDR2 sequences are SGHVS and FNYEAQ. The CDR3 region is CASSSSWGGSYEQYF. CDR3 bases: TGTGCCAGCAGCTCGAGTTGGGGAGGTTCCTACGAGCAGTACTTC.